This TCR beta chain was recorded in a study of immune evolution from preneoplasia to lung adenocarcinoma. Germline CDR1 MNHEY, CDR2 SVGAGI. The CDR3 has 15 amino acids. V dropped 2 bases and J dropped 7 bases, with 15 bases sitting between them. The data were produced by immunoSEQ multiplex PCR, yet TCRdb's version contains in-frame clones alone and is incomplete. The sample contains around 4,100 clones, 76% of which appear only once. The sample comprised FFPE minimally invasive lung adenocarcinoma tissue. The chain carries TRBV6-5 and TRBJ1-5; D perhaps matches TRBD1 (5 bases). The TCR comes from a person between 65 and 79 years old with lung adenocarcinoma. In DNA form, the CDR3 reads TGTGCCAGCAGTTACAACTCAGGCGCAGGGCAGCCCCAGCATTTT. Its protein product is CASSYNSGAGQPQHF.